The 11 T cell receptor beta chains below all came from one sample that was sequenced in a study of T-cell reconstitution after alpha-beta-depleted transplantation in children. This sample's TCRbeta library carried unique molecular identifier barcodes. TCRdb processed the PCR reads anew with MiXCR; each CDR3 protein has one entry. The sample shows 540,000 or so distinct CDR3 sequences, 23% of them seen only once. The source material was PBMCs, mostly from graft donor cells, sampled 360 days after TCRalphabeta/CD19-depleted stem cell transplant. The receptors were gathered from a boy less than two years old who had a stem cell transplant for acute myeloid leukemia, so the T cells may come from the graft donor.

The rearrangement joins TRBV10-1 to TRBJ1-4, with D hard to call. Germline CDR1 WNHNN, CDR2 SYGVQD (reference sequence). The CDR3 has 14 residues. Trimming stripped 3 bases from V and 3 bases from J, with 8 bases between. CDR3: CASSDGTPNEKLFF. As DNA, the CDR3 is TGCGCCAGCAGTGATGGAACCCCTAATGAAAAACTGTTTTTT.

This clonotype was detected many times. The CDR3 loop is CASSLAGNIGQPQHF. CDR3 DNA: TGTGCCAGCAGCTTAGCGGGGAATATCGGTCAGCCCCAGCATTTT. This chain links TRBV7-9 with TRBJ1-5, with D uncertain. This CDR3 is 15 amino acids long. The V gene's germline CDR1 is SEHNR and CDR2 FQNEAQ (reference sequence). V lost 0 bases and J 6 bases, leaving 12 bases between the germline ends.

There are many counts of this clonotype. The rearrangement joins TRBV12-3 or TRBV12-4 to TRBJ1-5, with D tentatively TRBD1 (5 bases). V lost 3 bases to trimming and J lost 5 bases, with 14 bases between them. The CDR3 loop spans 15 amino acids. The CDR3 here is CASSLSGEDDQPQHF. The DNA for the CDR3 is TGTGCCAGCAGTTTGTCGGGGGAGGATGATCAGCCCCAGCATTTT.

This chain connects TRBV20-1 to TRBJ1-3; D remains ambiguous. Per germline, CDR1 DFQATT and CDR2 SNEGSKA (reference sequence). The CDR3 has 15 amino acids. With 0 bases removed from V and 0 bases from J, the gap between germline ends came to 9 bases. The CDR3 DNA reads as TGCAGTGCTAGAGATTTTCAGAGCTCTGGAAACACCATATATTTT. It is translated as CSARDFQSSGNTIYF.

The V gene is TRBV18, the J gene TRBJ2-1, with D possibly matching TRBD2 (5 bases). Germline CDR1 reads KGHSH; CDR2 reads LQKENI. CDR3 size: 16 residues. The V end lost 3 bases, the J end lost 0 bases, and 12 bases lay between the germline ends. The CDR3 here is CASSPADGNSYNEQFF. DNA of the CDR3: TGTGCCAGCTCACCCGCGGACGGGAACTCCTACAATGAGCAGTTCTTC.

This clonotype has ten or more counts. CDR3: CASSFRPTDTQYF. Here the CDR3 DNA reads TGTGCCAGCAGCTTCCGACCTACAGATACGCAGTATTTT. The rearrangement joins TRBV7-2 to TRBJ2-3; D gene unclear. V lost 3 bases and J lost 3, with 7 bases in between. CDR1 SGHTA and CDR2 FQGNSA come from the germline V gene. The CDR3 is made up of 13 amino acids.

This clonotype was recorded a few times. The V call is TRBV29-1, the J call TRBJ1-2, with TRBD1 identical over 7 bases. Per germline, CDR1 SQVTM and CDR2 ANQGSEA. The CDR3 is made up of 11 amino acids. J gave up 8 bases and V 6 bases, and 6 bases lay outside the gene matches. The CDR3 DNA is TGCAGCGTCCTGAACAGGGGCGGCTACACCTTC. Protein sequence: CSVLNRGGYTF.

This clonotype appeared a few times. The chain joins TRBV6-5 to TRBJ1-2; D gene uncertain. Trimming stripped 0 bases from V and 9 bases from J, with 14 bases between. Germline V gene data show CDR1 as MNHEY and CDR2 as SVGAGI. This CDR3 has 14 amino acids. In DNA form, the CDR3 reads TGTGCCAGCAGTTACTCCTACAACGGGGATAGCTACACCTTC. Residues: CASSYSYNGDSYTF.

This clonotype was detected only a few times. CDR3 sequence reads: CASSNFGTGPSEQYV. The CDR3 DNA sequence: TGTGCCAGCAGCAATTTTGGGACAGGTCCCTCCGAGCAGTACGTC. This chain links TRBV21-1 with TRBJ2-7; the table gives TRBD1 as D, unverified against the DNA. TRBV21-1 is deemed a pseudogene. This CDR3 has 15 residues.

The chain has TRBV4-3 and TRBJ2-7; D might be TRBD1 or TRBD2, each matching 5 bases. The CDR3 is 16 amino acids. Trimming took off 0 bases at V and 0 bases at J, with 12 bases between the two ends. In germline, CDR1 is LGHNA, CDR2 YSLEER. The CDR3 nucleotides are TGCGCCAGCAGCCAAGAGGAGGCAGGGACCTCCTACGAGCAGTACTTC. The encoded protein is CASSQEEAGTSYEQYF.

The chain carries TRBV14 and TRBJ2-1; 7 bases are shared with TRBD2. Germline V gives CDR1 SGHDN, CDR2 FVKESK. There are 16 residues in the CDR3. Trimming removed 5 bases from V and 6 bases from J; junction bases left unmatched: 13. The CDR3 loop reads CASSYFTLAATNEQFF. The CDR3 nucleotides read TGTGCCAGCAGCTACTTCACCCTAGCGGCTACCAATGAGCAGTTCTTC.